This is a list of T cell receptor beta chains from one sample in a study of patients and donors after allogeneic stem cell transplantation. TCRdb itself ran the RT-PCR reads through MiXCR, one entry per CDR3 protein. This sample has 200,000 to 250,000 distinct CDR3 sequences, with around an eighth found just once. Sequencing was performed on blood, either unsorted or a sorted T cell fraction (not recorded which). These receptors were obtained from a human donor who was either an allogeneic HSCT recipient or a stem cell or donor lymphocyte infusion donor (not recorded which). It is not recorded whose cells these are; they may come from a transplant donor. The CDR3 runs from the conserved cysteine through the conserved F or W. Each record gives: J gene, V gene, clone size, D gene, CDR3 protein, CDR3 DNA. The D gene is left open where the match is weak. The listing skips clone size in some rows; elsewhere it reads once, few, many or a size class.

J gene: TRBJ2-2; V gene: TRBV5-1; clone size: many; D gene: TRBD1; CDR3 protein: CASSPRQGASAGELFF; CDR3 DNA: TGCGCCAGCAGCCCGCGACAGGGAGCCAGCGCCGGGGAGCTGTTTTTT
J gene: TRBJ1-2; V gene: TRBV18; clone size: NA; D gene: NA; CDR3 protein: CASSPSVLYGYTF; CDR3 DNA: TGTGCCAGCTCACCATCAGTGCTCTATGGCTACACCTTC
J gene: TRBJ1-5; V gene: TRBV6-5; clone size: few; D gene: NA; CDR3 protein: CASSYYGEGGNQPQHF; CDR3 DNA: TGTGCCAGCAGTTACTATGGGGAGGGTGGCAATCAGCCCCAGCATTTT
J gene: TRBJ2-3; V gene: TRBV19; clone size: few; D gene: NA; CDR3 protein: CASSFFQGTDTQYF; CDR3 DNA: TGTGCCAGTAGTTTTTTTCAGGGCACAGATACGCAGTATTTT
J gene: TRBJ2-7; V gene: TRBV4-3; clone size: NA; D gene: TRBD2; CDR3 protein: CASSRIAGGSYEQYF; CDR3 DNA: TGCGCCAGCAGCCGCATAGCGGGGGGATCCTACGAGCAGTACTTC
J gene: TRBJ2-7; V gene: TRBV29-1; clone size: many; D gene: NA; CDR3 protein: CSVSGGLQGAYEQYF; CDR3 DNA: TGCAGCGTGAGCGGTGGACTGCAAGGAGCCTACGAGCAGTACTTC
J gene: TRBJ1-1; V gene: TRBV7-2; clone size: few; D gene: NA; CDR3 protein: CASRLGTNMNTEAFF; CDR3 DNA: TGTGCCAGCCGTTTAGGGACAAACATGAACACTGAAGCTTTCTTT
J gene: TRBJ2-1; V gene: TRBV2; clone size: NA; D gene: NA; CDR3 protein: CASSTNPNSYNEQFF; CDR3 DNA: TGTGCCAGCAGTACAAATCCCAACTCCTACAATGAGCAGTTCTTC
J gene: TRBJ2-1; V gene: TRBV6-2/TRBV6-3; clone size: NA; D gene: NA; CDR3 protein: CASSYSRQGQYNEQFF; CDR3 DNA: TGTGCCAGCAGTTACTCGCGCCAGGGACAATACAATGAGCAGTTCTTC
J gene: TRBJ2-1; V gene: TRBV20-1; clone size: few; D gene: NA; CDR3 protein: CSARVAGPRTHEQFF; CDR3 DNA: TGCAGTGCTAGAGTTGCGGGCCCTAGAACCCATGAGCAGTTCTTC
J gene: TRBJ1-2; V gene: TRBV6-2/TRBV6-3; clone size: many; D gene: NA; CDR3 protein: CASSYPPGGYTF; CDR3 DNA: TGTGCCAGCAGTTACCCGCCCGGCGGCTACACCTTC
J gene: TRBJ2-1; V gene: TRBV9; clone size: NA; D gene: NA; CDR3 protein: CASSVTGLLNEQFF; CDR3 DNA: TGTGCCAGCAGCGTAACGGGACTTCTAAATGAGCAGTTCTTC
J gene: TRBJ1-2; V gene: TRBV2; clone size: NA; D gene: TRBD1; CDR3 protein: CASREDRGIRGYTF; CDR3 DNA: TGTGCCAGCAGGGAGGACAGGGGTATACGGGGCTACACCTTC
J gene: TRBJ2-7; V gene: TRBV7-9; clone size: NA; D gene: NA; CDR3 protein: CASSSSGFSYEQYF; CDR3 DNA: TGTGCCAGCAGCTCCTCAGGGTTTTCCTACGAGCAGTACTTC
J gene: TRBJ2-2; V gene: TRBV7-6; clone size: few; D gene: NA; CDR3 protein: CASSPGNTGELFF; CDR3 DNA: TGTGCCAGCAGCCCGGGGAACACCGGGGAGCTGTTTTTT
J gene: TRBJ1-6; V gene: TRBV4-1; clone size: many; D gene: NA; CDR3 protein: CASSQEERTFNSPLHF; CDR3 DNA: TGCGCCAGCAGCCAAGAAGAGCGAACCTTTAATTCACCCCTCCACTTT
J gene: TRBJ1-6; V gene: TRBV7-6; clone size: NA; D gene: NA; CDR3 protein: CASSLGTARGSPLHF; CDR3 DNA: TGTGCCAGCAGCTTAGGAACAGCCCGTGGGTCACCCCTCCACTTT
J gene: TRBJ1-1; V gene: TRBV5-1; clone size: many; D gene: NA; CDR3 protein: CASSFHYRFPEAFF; CDR3 DNA: TGCGCCAGCAGCTTCCACTACAGGTTCCCTGAAGCTTTCTTT
J gene: TRBJ2-1; V gene: TRBV20-1; clone size: many; D gene: NA; CDR3 protein: CSASGRAYEQFF; CDR3 DNA: TGCAGTGCTAGCGGCAGGGCGTATGAGCAGTTCTTC
J gene: TRBJ1-5; V gene: TRBV7-9; clone size: NA; D gene: NA; CDR3 protein: CASSAEAQPQHF; CDR3 DNA: TGTGCCAGCAGCGCCGAGGCTCAGCCCCAGCATTTT
J gene: TRBJ2-3; V gene: TRBV7-8; clone size: NA; D gene: NA; CDR3 protein: CATTDNQWAQYF; CDR3 DNA: TGTGCCACAACCGACAACCAGTGGGCGCAGTATTTT
J gene: TRBJ1-1; V gene: TRBV10-3; clone size: many; D gene: TRBD1; CDR3 protein: CAISGKPGTGGTEAFF; CDR3 DNA: TGTGCCATCAGTGGGAAGCCGGGGACAGGGGGCACTGAAGCTTTCTTT
J gene: TRBJ1-4; V gene: TRBV5-6; clone size: NA; D gene: NA; CDR3 protein: CASSLAGGTGIF; CDR3 DNA: TGTGCCAGCAGCTTGGCCGGTGGGACTGGGATTTTT